Shown below are 32 T cell receptor beta chains from a single sample sequenced in a study of T-cell memory formation after mild COVID-19. TCRdb used MiXCR to reprocess the 5' RACE reads, holding one entry per CDR3 protein. The sample records about 170,000 distinct CDR3 sequences, over 10% being singletons. The specimen was PBMCs or a T cell subset sorted from them (not recorded which). The receptors shown here come from a man in his late teens or twenties who had mild COVID-19 (a few samples of this study predate the infection). Cell type and time point are not known.

V gene TRBV18 combines with J gene TRBJ2-5; the match to TRBD1 covers 10 bases. The V gene's germline CDR1 is KGHSH and CDR2 LQKENI. The trim removed 2 bases at V and 4 bases at J, leaving 7 bases unmatched. This CDR3 spans 16 amino acids. This CDR3 is CASSPRTGGNGETQYF. CDR3 DNA: TGTGCCAGCTCACCAAGGACAGGGGGTAATGGAGAGACCCAGTACTTC.

V is TRBV29-1 and J is TRBJ1-1; D is unresolved. The CDR3 is 12 amino acids. V was pared by 3 bases and J by 10 bases, with 15 bases between. Germline V gives CDR1 SQVTM, CDR2 ANQGSEA. This CDR3 reads CSVDSSLRVAFF. In nucleotides, the CDR3 is TGCAGCGTTGACAGCAGCCTCCGGGTAGCTTTCTTT.

This clonotype was counted between two and nine times. The chain links TRBV5-4 to TRBJ1-6; possible D gene TRBD1, 5 bases. V was cut by 3 bases and J by 11 bases, with 15 bases left in between. The CDR3 is 14 amino acids. CDR1 and CDR2 from the germline V gene are SGHNT and YYREEE (reference sequence). The CDR3 DNA is TGTGCCAGCAGCTCCCAGGGAATGAGGACACCCCTCCACTTT. Translated, it gives CASSSQGMRTPLHF.

In its sample, this clonotype was seen a few times. The genes are TRBV21-1 and TRBJ1-6; the table's D call, TRBD1, was not checked against the DNA. TRBV21-1 constitutes a pseudogene. There are 16 residues in the CDR3. The CDR3 protein is CASSKQGRATNSPLHF. CDR3 sequence (DNA): TGTGCCAGCAGCAAACAGGGCAGGGCTACTAATTCACCCCTCCACTTT.

This clonotype has only a few counts. The chain combines TRBV6-5 with TRBJ1-4; 11 nucleotides agree with TRBD1. Germline V gives CDR1 MNHEY, CDR2 SVGAGI. The CDR3 loop spans 14 amino acids. The junction had 1 base not matched to a gene; V was cut back by 2 bases and J by 8 bases. CDR3 bases: TGTGCCAGCAGTTACGGGACAGGGGGAGAAAAACTGTTTTTT. Translated, it gives CASSYGTGGEKLFF.

The chain employs TRBV20-1 and TRBJ2-1, with a tentative D call TRBD2 (5 bases). The CDR3 covers 11 residues. Trimming pared 6 bases from V and 8 bases from J, leaving 11 bases between. CDR1 DFQATT and CDR2 SNEGSKA come from the germline V gene (reference sequence). The CDR3: CSATRGYEQFF. CDR3 DNA sequence: TGCAGTGCCACCCGAGGGTATGAGCAGTTCTTC.

V and J are TRBV7-3 and TRBJ1-6; D may be TRBD1 (5 bases). CDR1 and CDR2 from the germline V gene are SGHTA and FQGTGA. Trimming left V 5 bases short and J 13 bases short, with 15 bases between. The CDR3 is 13 amino acids. The CDR3 reads CASSADSSMPLHF. CDR3 nucleotides: TGTGCCAGCAGCGCCGACAGTTCTATGCCCCTCCACTTT. Full variable domain (rest looked up from reference TRBV7-3 and TRBJ1-6): GAGVSQTPSNKVTEKGKYVELRCDPISGHTALYWYRQSLGQGPEFLIYFQGTGAADDSGLPNDRFFAVRPEGSVSTLKIQRTERGDSAVYLCASSADSSMPLHFGNGTRLTVT.

This clonotype was seen a handful of times. The rearrangement joins TRBV20-1 to TRBJ2-7, with 9 bases matching TRBD2. The CDR3 spans 15 residues. The V gene's germline CDR1 is DFQATT and CDR2 SNEGSKA (reference sequence). V lost 1 base to trimming and J lost 7 bases; unmatched junction nucleotides: 11. CDR3 DNA: TGCAGTGCTAGAGTGGGATTTCTAGCGGGGAAAGAGCAGTACTTC. It is translated as CSARVGFLAGKEQYF.

This chain uses TRBV2 with TRBJ2-5; D is perhaps TRBD1 or TRBD2 (5 bases each). This CDR3 contains 15 residues. Deletions cut 6 bases from V and 2 bases from J, with 16 bases between. From germline, CDR1 is SNHLY and CDR2 FYNNEI. The CDR3 loop reads CASSRRGREQETQYF. As DNA, the CDR3 is TGTGCCAGCAGCCGCCGGGGCAGGGAACAAGAGACCCAGTACTTC.

The chain employs TRBV29-1 and TRBJ1-5; possibly TRBD1 for D (5 bases). Germline CDR1 is SQVTM and CDR2 is ANQGSEA. This CDR3 has 14 amino acids. CDR3 DNA: TGCGCCAGCGGGGGGATGGGTAGCAATCAGCCCCAGCATTTT. This encodes CASGGMGSNQPQHF. The full variable domain, rest sourced from reference TRBV29-1 and TRBJ1-5, is SAVISQKPSRDICQRGTSLTIQCQVDSQVTMMFWYRQQPGQSLTLIATANQGSEATYESGFVIDKFPISRPNLTFSTLTVSNMSPEDSSIYLCASGGMGSNQPQHFGDGTRLSIL.

Ten or more counts support this clonotype. The chain recombines TRBV6-5 with TRBJ2-2, with D perhaps matching TRBD2 (5 bases). Trimming left V 6 bases short and J 4 bases short, with 9 bases between. This CDR3 has 13 residues. Germline loops: CDR1 MNHEY, CDR2 SVGAGI. Here the CDR3 DNA reads TGTGCCAGCAGAGGACTTTTCACCGGGGAGCTGTTTTTT. This sequence encodes CASRGLFTGELFF.

This chain joins TRBV5-1 and TRBJ2-6, with 10 nucleotides matching TRBD1. Germline V gene sequence: CDR1 SGHRS, CDR2 YFSETQ. V shed 4 bases and J 2 bases; nucleotides not matched to a gene: 0. This CDR3 is built from 15 residues. The CDR3 nucleotides read TGCGCCAGCAGCGACAGGGGGCCTGGGGCCAACGTCCTGACTTTC. Translating gives CASSDRGPGANVLTF. Full variable domain (remainder filled in from reference TRBV5-1 and TRBJ2-6): KAGVTQTPRYLIKTRGQQVTLSCSPISGHRSVSWYQQTPGQGLQFLFEYFSETQRNKGNFPGRFSGRQFSNSRSEMNVSTLELGDSALYLCASSDRGPGANVLTFGAGSRLTVL.

The chain couples TRBV18 to TRBJ2-3, with 9 bases fitting TRBD2. The CDR3 extends over 15 amino acids. Losses at the gene ends were 3 bases for V and 3 bases for J; bases not matched to a gene: 4. Germline CDR1 KGHSH, CDR2 LQKENI. The CDR3 DNA is TGTGCCAGCTCACCCGCTAGCGGGGCGACAGATACGCAGTATTTT. It is translated as CASSPASGATDTQYF.

This chain joins TRBV6-2 or TRBV6-3 and TRBJ2-7, with D possibly TRBD2 on 5 matching bases. The V and J ends lost 2 bases and 4 bases respectively, with 6 bases between them. Per germline, CDR1 MNHEY and CDR2 SVGEGT. This CDR3 has 12 amino acids. The CDR3 DNA reads as TGTGCCAGCAGTTACCCGGGGTACGAGCAGTACTTC. Translation: CASSYPGYEQYF.

The V and J genes are TRBV14 and TRBJ1-6, with unresolved D. The ends were cut back, 0 bases at V and 9 bases at J, with 6 bases in the middle. Per the germline V gene, CDR1 is SGHDN and CDR2 is FVKESK. This CDR3 is 13 amino acids long. This CDR3 is CASSQERGSPLHF. In DNA form, the CDR3 reads TGTGCCAGCAGCCAAGAACGGGGTTCACCCCTCCACTTT.

The chain links TRBV7-8 to TRBJ1-6; 10 positions match TRBD1. In germline, CDR1 is SGHVS, CDR2 FQNEAQ. Trimming at V came to 5 bases and at J to 11 bases, leaving 6 bases not matched to a gene. The CDR3 spans 14 residues. The CDR3 coding sequence is TGTGCCAGCAGCAGGGACAGGGGCCCGGCACCCCTCCACTTT. Its translation is CASSRDRGPAPLHF.

The chain couples TRBV3-1 to TRBJ1-3; the match to TRBD1 covers 7 bases. Germline trimming cut 9 bases from V and 2 bases from J; bases unmatched to any gene: 13. Germline V gene data show CDR1 as LGHDT and CDR2 as YNNKEL (reference sequence). CDR3 size: 16 residues. CDR3 in DNA: TGTGCCAGTACTCCGACAGGGAGCGGTACTGGAAACACCATATATTTT. Its translation: CASTPTGSGTGNTIYF.

The rearrangement joins TRBV20-1 to TRBJ1-2, with 9 positions matching TRBD1. From germline, CDR1 is DFQATT and CDR2 SNEGSKA (reference sequence). The length of the CDR3 is 12 residues. The CDR3 sequence is CSILRQGDGYTF. The CDR3 DNA sequence: TGCAGCATACTGCGACAGGGGGACGGCTACACCTTC.

The rearrangement links TRBV7-2 to TRBJ2-3; 8 bases are a match to TRBD2. V shed 11 bases and J 2 bases; nucleotides not matched to a gene: 9. The germline V gene has CDR1 SGHTA and CDR2 FQGNSA. The CDR3 covers 14 residues. The CDR3 nucleotides read TGTGCCGAGGCGGCGGGGGGTTTCACAGATACGCAGTATTTT. It specifies CAEAAGGFTDTQYF.

This clonotype has more than one count but fewer than ten. V is TRBV7-2 and J is TRBJ2-1, with D unclear. Trimming removed 4 bases from V and 6 bases from J, with 22 bases in between. This CDR3 is 17 amino acids long. Germline V gene lookup returns CDR1 SGHTA and CDR2 FQGNSA. CDR3 residues: CASSSVGGGNWANEQFF. The CDR3 DNA sequence: TGTGCCAGCAGCTCCGTAGGCGGTGGCAACTGGGCCAATGAGCAGTTCTTC.

CDR3: CASSPHYSELVGTDTQYF. CDR3 nucleotide sequence: TGTGCCAGCAGCCCCCACTACTCAGAACTAGTTGGCACAGATACGCAGTATTTT. The chain combines TRBV7-2 with TRBJ2-3, with D possibly being TRBD2 (5 bases). The CDR3 consists of 18 residues. Trimming shortened V by 5 bases and J by 1 base, and 22 bases separated the two germline ends. CDR1 and CDR2 from the germline V gene are SGHTA and FQGNSA.

The chain combines TRBV12-3 or TRBV12-4 with TRBJ2-5; D call uncertain. The CDR3 has 13 amino acids. V lost 11 bases, J lost 0 bases, and 13 bases lay in between. The CDR3 loop reads CAVHLPNQETQYF. The CDR3 bases are TGTGCCGTCCATCTGCCAAACCAAGAGACCCAGTACTTC.

The V gene is TRBV20-1, the J gene TRBJ2-7; D is unclear. The V end lost 3 bases, the J end lost 0 bases, and 12 bases lay between the germline ends. CDR1 is DFQATT and CDR2 is SNEGSKA in the germline V gene (reference sequence). CDR3 size: 14 residues. CDR3 sequence: CSASRVSHSYEQYV. DNA for the CDR3: TGCAGTGCTAGTAGGGTCAGCCACTCCTACGAGCAGTACGTC.

This chain joins TRBV4-1 and TRBJ2-7; 11 bases fit TRBD2. This CDR3 comprises 20 residues. V lost 0 bases, J lost 0 bases, and 13 bases stayed unmatched. The germline V gene has CDR1 MGHRA and CDR2 YSYEKL. The CDR3 sequence: CASSQDLSASGGPRSYEQYF. The CDR3 DNA is TGCGCCAGCAGCCAAGATTTATCCGCTAGCGGGGGGCCCCGCTCCTACGAGCAGTACTTC.

This sequence joins TRBV5-1 and TRBJ2-3; D is unresolved. Deletions cut 2 bases from V and 4 bases from J, with 8 bases between. The CDR3 runs 13 residues. From germline, CDR1 is SGHRS and CDR2 YFSETQ. This chain's CDR3 is CASSFSSADTQYF. The DNA of the CDR3 is TGCGCCAGCAGCTTCTCGAGTGCAGATACGCAGTATTTT. The whole variable domain, remainder taken from reference TRBV5-1 and TRBJ2-3, is KAGVTQTPRYLIKTRGQQVTLSCSPISGHRSVSWYQQTPGQGLQFLFEYFSETQRNKGNFPGRFSGRQFSNSRSEMNVSTLELGDSALYLCASSFSSADTQYFGPGTRLTVL.

The chain couples TRBV4-1 to TRBJ1-4; 8 nucleotides align to TRBD1. With V trimmed by 1 base and J by 7 bases, 8 bases remained unmatched. Per the germline V gene, CDR1 is MGHRA and CDR2 is YSYEKL. The CDR3 runs 16 residues. This chain's CDR3 is CASSQGPGQGIEKLFF. The CDR3 DNA is TGCGCCAGCAGCCAAGGTCCCGGACAGGGCATTGAAAAACTGTTTTTT.

The sample holds many counts of this clonotype. The rearrangement joins TRBV4-3 to TRBJ2-3, with TRBD2 identical over 12 bases. The V and J ends lost 3 bases and 3 bases, in that order; junction bases with no gene match: 4. CDR3 length: 16 amino acids. CDR1 is LGHNA, CDR2 YSLEER, per germline. This CDR3 reads CASSHLAGGRTDTQYF. The CDR3 nucleotides read TGCGCCAGCAGCCATCTAGCGGGGGGGCGGACAGATACGCAGTATTTT.

The V call is TRBV4-2, the J call TRBJ2-3, with D unresolved. Trimming took 0 bases from V and 2 from J, leaving 9 bases between them. This CDR3 is 15 amino acids long. The V gene's germline CDR1 is LGHNA and CDR2 YNFKEQ. CDR3 DNA sequence: TGTGCCAGCAGCCAAGAAGGGCGGTTCACAGATACGCAGTATTTT. It codes for CASSQEGRFTDTQYF.

This clonotype occurred a few times. The V gene is TRBV6-2 or TRBV6-3, the J gene TRBJ1-5; 9 nucleotides line up with TRBD1. The CDR3 contains 15 residues. The V segment lost 6 bases and the J segment 7 bases; nucleotides outside the gene matches: 10. Germline CDR1 MNHEY, CDR2 SVGEGT. CDR3 sequence: CASRDGQGWEQPQHF. DNA for the CDR3: TGTGCCAGCAGGGACGGACAGGGGTGGGAGCAGCCCCAGCATTTT.

V is TRBV7-2 and J is TRBJ2-1; D gene ambiguous. Germline loops: CDR1 SGHTA, CDR2 FQGNSA. The CDR3 length is 13 residues. V gave up 6 bases and J gave up 0 bases, with 6 bases separating them. The DNA of the CDR3 is TGTGCCAGCAGAAGGGACTCCTACAATGAGCAGTTCTTC. Amino acid sequence: CASRRDSYNEQFF.

The chain uses TRBV12-3 or TRBV12-4 and TRBJ2-1; TRBD2 agrees at 9 bases. The length of the CDR3 is 15 residues. Trimming cost V 1 base and J 3 bases; bases outside gene matches: 1. The CDR3 is CASSLGTSDYNEQFF. CDR3 in DNA: TGTGCCAGCAGTTTAGGGACTAGCGACTACAATGAGCAGTTCTTC.

V usage is TRBV4-3 and J usage is TRBJ1-1; a weak D match, TRBD1 (5 bases). V shed 0 bases and J shed 11 bases, with 19 bases lying between them. This CDR3 has 15 amino acids. The germline V gene encodes CDR1 LGHNA and CDR2 YSLEER. DNA for the CDR3: TGCGCCAGCAGCCAAGATGGAACGGGACGCTTTCGTGCTTTCTTT. Translation gives CASSQDGTGRFRAFF.